The present TCR beta chain was sequenced within a study of blood T cell repertoires in COVID-19. The wider study: Whether acute or convalescent, the COVID-19 samples came from the United States, Italy and Spain. In each case, the material was cDNA or gDNA derived from T cells, B-cell-depleted T cells, or PBMCs.

Details on this clone: Other DNA sequences from this sample encode an identical CDR3 as well.

Per the original methods: Scientists estimated how many nucleated cells there were by amplifying reference gene primers. Here immunoSEQ multiplex PCR was the method, and the copy in TCRdb shows in-frame clones only, minus some. Clone size and the V and J calls come from that table; the DNA yielded D and trimming. This sample has about 210,000 clones, with roughly 86% found just once. Germline-derived CDR1 and CDR2 are MNHEY and SVGAGI. The CDR3 has 14 residues. Losses at the gene ends were 4 bases for V and 7 bases for J; bases not matched to a gene: 4. This clonotype originated in a woman aged 50 to 60 with active or convalescent COVID-19. Specimen: peripheral blood. The V gene is TRBV6-5, the J gene TRBJ1-4; 9 positions match TRBD1. In nucleotides, the CDR3 is TGTGCCAGCAGTTTGGACAGGGGAGGTGAAAAACTGTTTTTT. This sequence encodes CASSLDRGGEKLFF.